These T cell receptor beta chains were read from a single sample in a study of CD8 T cells in ankylosing spondylitis. TCRdb independently ran MiXCR on the 5' RACE reads; one entry per CDR3 protein. The repertoire includes 500,000 to 550,000 distinct CDR3 sequences, roughly 13% of them detected once, and under 7.5% sits in the top ten. The specimen was blood, either unsorted or a sorted T cell fraction (not recorded which). The source is a male donor with ankylosing spondylitis. The CDR3 runs from the conserved cysteine through the conserved F or W. A D gene is named only where the DNA matches it firmly. Clone size is not always given. Where it is, it says once, few, many or a class for expanded clones.

.	.	TRBV29-1	TRBJ2-1	CSILTFFEQFF	TGCAGCATTCTGACTTTTTTTGAGCAGTTCTTC
.	few	TRBV24-1	TRBJ2-3	CATRPPGGADTQYF	TGTGCCACCAGGCCCCCGGGTGGAGCAGATACGCAGTATTTT
TRBD2	few	TRBV7-2	TRBJ2-3	CASRQAAGGRNTQYF	TGTGCCAGCAGACAGGCAGCGGGAGGGAGAAATACGCAGTATTTT
TRBD1	.	TRBV3-1	TRBJ1-1	CASSQGDRDWIRNTEAFF	TGTGCCAGCAGCCAAGGGGACAGGGATTGGATTCGGAACACTGAAGCTTTCTTT
TRBD2	many	TRBV12-3/TRBV12-4	TRBJ2-2	CASSLSLAGTTGELFF	TGTGCCAGCAGTTTATCGCTAGCGGGAACCACCGGGGAGCTGTTTTTT
TRBD1	many	TRBV12-3/TRBV12-4	TRBJ2-1	CASSLGAGGVHNEQFF	TGTGCCAGCAGTTTAGGGGCAGGGGGCGTTCACAATGAGCAGTTCTTC
TRBD1	.	TRBV3-1	TRBJ2-2	CASSITGGRGAGELFF	TGTGCCAGCAGCATAACAGGGGGCAGGGGCGCCGGGGAGCTGTTTTTT
TRBD1	few	TRBV3-1	TRBJ1-2	CASSQGTGGHGYTF	TGTGCCAGCAGCCAAGGGACAGGAGGTCATGGCTACACCTTC
TRBD1	few	TRBV5-1	TRBJ1-4	CASSPRTGEEKLFF	TGCGCCAGCAGCCCACGGACAGGGGAAGAAAAACTGTTTTTT
.	few	TRBV7-9	TRBJ1-4	CASSLMGEPNEKLFF	TGTGCCAGCAGCTTAATGGGGGAACCGAATGAAAAACTGTTTTTT
.	few	TRBV7-2	TRBJ2-2	CASSLPSKRFTGELFF	TGTGCCAGCAGCTTACCGAGCAAACGGTTCACCGGGGAGCTGTTTTTT
.	many	TRBV29-1	TRBJ2-1	CSVASGILSYNEQFF	TGCAGCGTCGCCTCCGGTATTCTCTCCTACAATGAGCAGTTCTTC
.	.	TRBV12-3/TRBV12-4	TRBJ1-5	CASSFRGRNGQPQHF	TGTGCCAGCAGTTTCAGGGGTCGGAACGGTCAGCCCCAGCATTTT
.	few	TRBV7-6	TRBJ2-4	CASSLQAVGGNIQYF	TGTGCCAGCAGCTTACAGGCGGTTGGAGGAAACATTCAGTACTTC
TRBD1	.	TRBV7-8	TRBJ1-3	CASSLGTGGVTIYF	TGTGCCAGCAGCTTGGGGACAGGGGGTGTCACCATATATTTT
TRBD1	few	TRBV2	TRBJ2-5	CATEGGQGQETQYF	TGTGCCACCGAAGGGGGACAGGGCCAAGAGACCCAGTACTTC
TRBD2	many	TRBV29-1	TRBJ2-1	CSLLPSGRSYNEQFF	TGCAGCCTCCTACCTAGCGGGAGATCCTACAATGAGCAGTTCTTC
.	many	TRBV7-2	TRBJ1-1	CASSPLLWNTEAFF	TGTGCCAGCAGCCCCCTACTTTGGAACACTGAAGCTTTCTTT
.	few	TRBV5-1	TRBJ1-1	CASSLQERREAFF	TGCGCCAGCAGCTTGCAGGAACGGCGGGAAGCTTTCTTT
TRBD2	.	TRBV9	TRBJ2-3	CASSASGRIQDTQYF	TGTGCCAGCAGCGCTAGCGGGAGAATCCAAGATACGCAGTATTTT
.	many	TRBV20-1	TRBJ2-3	CSAVTSLALRGTQYF	TGCAGTGCTGTAACCTCCCTAGCACTTCGTGGTACGCAGTATTTT
TRBD2	few	TRBV20-1	TRBJ2-7	CSAARLAGPFVEQYF	TGCAGTGCCGCTAGACTAGCGGGGCCTTTTGTTGAGCAGTACTTC
TRBD2	.	TRBV12-3/TRBV12-4	TRBJ2-3	CASSPLYLKREKADTQYF	TGTGCCAGCAGCCCCCTCTATCTCAAGCGGGAGAAAGCAGATACGCAGTATTTT
TRBD2	many	TRBV24-1	TRBJ2-1	CATSALSPSGAHNEQFF	TGTGCCACCAGTGCCTTGAGTCCTAGCGGGGCCCACAATGAGCAGTTCTTC
.	.	TRBV7-2	TRBJ1-1	CASSPEGYSTEAFF	TGTGCCAGCAGCCCGGAAGGGTACAGCACTGAAGCTTTCTTT
.	few	TRBV20-1	TRBJ1-1	CSAFWGYTEAFF	TGCAGTGCCTTCTGGGGGTACACTGAAGCTTTCTTT